Listed here are 21 T cell receptor beta chains from one sample, sequenced in a study of identifying expanded T cells in peripheral blood. Measured with immunoSEQ multiplex PCR; TCRdb has only the in-frame clones, and not every one. The table has over 80,000 clones, around 87% seen once. The sample comprised blood. The source of these receptors is a person aged 18-69 years in good health.

The chain has TRBV5-1 and TRBJ1-1; 8 bases agree with TRBD1. This CDR3 has 15 residues. The J segment lost 3 bases and the V segment lost 2 bases, leaving 6 bases of the junction unmatched. CDR1 and CDR2 from the germline V gene are SGHRS and YFSETQ. The CDR3 sequence is CASSFFRQGYTEAFF. CDR3 nucleotide sequence: TGCGCCAGCAGCTTCTTCCGACAGGGGTACACTGAAGCTTTCTTT.

The chain couples TRBV10-3 to TRBJ1-5, with 9 nucleotides matching TRBD1. From germline, CDR1 is ENHRY and CDR2 SYGVKD. V lost 10 bases, J lost 6 bases, and 10 bases stayed unmatched. The CDR3 extends over 14 amino acids. CDR3 sequence (DNA): TGTGCCACCCGGACAGGGGCGGGCGGTCAGCCCCAGCATTTT. Protein sequence: CATRTGAGGQPQHF.

The genes are TRBV5-5 and TRBJ2-2; tentatively, D is TRBD2 (5 bases). Germline CDR1 is SGHKS and CDR2 is YYEKEE (reference sequence). Trimming shortened V by 2 bases and J by 3 bases, and 11 bases separated the two germline ends. This CDR3 contains 15 residues. The CDR3 DNA sequence: TGTGCCAGCAGCTTTGAGGGTCCGTACACCGGGGAGCTGTTTTTT. It encodes CASSFEGPYTGELFF.

The CDR3 loop is CASSPQGDTEAFF. The CDR3 DNA reads as TGCGCCAGCAGCCCCCAGGGGGACACTGAAGCTTTCTTT. The chain joins TRBV4-1 to TRBJ1-1, with 7 bases fitting TRBD1. The CDR3 has 13 residues. Unmatched junction bases numbered 2, after V lost 4 bases and J lost 3 bases. Germline lookup yields CDR1 MGHRA and CDR2 YSYEKL.

This sequence joins TRBV11-2 and TRBJ1-5, with D possibly TRBD1 on 5 matching bases. The ends were cut back, 1 base at V and 8 bases at J, with 12 bases in the middle. Per the germline V gene, CDR1 is SGHAT and CDR2 is FQNNGV. There are 14 residues in the CDR3. Here the CDR3 reads CASSLGGVLEPQHF. In nucleotides, the CDR3 is TGTGCCAGCAGCTTAGGAGGGGTCCTGGAGCCCCAGCATTTT.

This chain connects TRBV2 to TRBJ2-6; TRBD1 matches at 7 bases. Losses at the gene ends were 2 bases for V and 6 bases for J; bases not matched to a gene: 7. This CDR3 has 16 residues. Germline values: CDR1 SNHLY, CDR2 FYNNEI. CDR3 bases: TGTGCCAGCAGTGAATGGACAGGACCTAAGGCCAACGTCCTGACTTTC. Translated, it gives CASSEWTGPKANVLTF.

The rearrangement joins TRBV11-3 to TRBJ2-7; D possibly corresponds to TRBD2 (6 bases). Germline V CDR1 and CDR2: SGHNT, YENEEA. CDR3 length: 15 amino acids. The V end was cut by 5 bases, the J end by 2 bases, with 16 bases between. The chain's CDR3 is CASSPTLPGAYEQYF. As DNA, the CDR3 is TGTGCCAGCAGCCCGACCCTCCCGGGGGCCTACGAGCAGTACTTC.

The chain recombines TRBV4-1 with TRBJ2-2, with 7 bases fitting TRBD2. The CDR3 has 15 amino acids. The V and J ends lost 4 bases and 1 base, in that order; junction bases with no gene match: 3. CDR1 is MGHRA, CDR2 YSYEKL, per germline. The CDR3 protein is CASSLGRGNTGELFF. The CDR3 nucleotides read TGCGCCAGCAGCCTGGGGAGGGGGAACACCGGGGAGCTGTTTTTT.

The chain combines TRBV6-5 with TRBJ1-1; D perhaps matches TRBD1 (6 bases). The CDR3 has 13 amino acids. Germline V lookup: CDR1 MNHEY, CDR2 SVGAGI. Trimming shortened V by 5 bases and J by 0 bases, and 7 bases separated the two germline ends. In DNA form, the CDR3 reads TGTGCCAGCAGTACAGGGTTGAACACTGAAGCTTTCTTT. This gives the protein CASSTGLNTEAFF.

The chain couples TRBV5-5 to TRBJ2-7; 10 nucleotides line up with TRBD1. Germline values: CDR1 SGHKS, CDR2 YYEKEE (reference sequence). There are 14 residues in the CDR3. Germline trimming cut 3 bases from V and 3 bases from J; bases unmatched to any gene: 3. The CDR3 sequence is CASSWGQGIYEQYF. The CDR3 DNA reads as TGTGCCAGCAGCTGGGGACAGGGGATCTACGAGCAGTACTTC.

The rearrangement uses TRBV5-8 and TRBJ1-5, with D hard to call. The CDR3 spans 17 residues. The germline V and J ends were trimmed by 0 bases and 2 bases, with 15 bases remaining between them. CDR1 and CDR2 (germline): SGHTS, YDEGEE. The CDR3 spells CASSLAPPSGGNQPQHF. CDR3 bases: TGTGCCAGCAGCTTGGCTCCGCCATCGGGAGGCAATCAGCCCCAGCATTTT.

The gene calls are TRBV5-4 and TRBJ1-1; D unresolved. Germline CDR1 is SGHNT and CDR2 is YYREEE (reference sequence). The CDR3 loop spans 13 amino acids. Trimming pared 3 bases from V and 2 bases from J, leaving 8 bases between. CDR3 amino acids: CASSSHLNTEAFF. CDR3 DNA: TGTGCCAGCAGCTCACACCTCAACACTGAAGCTTTCTTT.

The chain has TRBV2 and TRBJ1-5, with D unclear. The CDR3 spans 13 residues. Germline V gene sequence: CDR1 SNHLY, CDR2 FYNNEI. V lost 8 bases, J lost 0 bases, and 8 bases lay in between. As DNA, the CDR3 is TGTGCCAGCCGACATTTTAGCAATCAGCCCCAGCATTTT. This gives the protein CASRHFSNQPQHF.

The J gene is TRBJ1-2, the V gene TRBV7-2; the match to TRBD1 covers 9 bases. The V gene end was trimmed by 6 bases and the J gene end by 7 bases; junction bases not matched to a gene: 6. The CDR3 has 13 amino acids. Germline CDR1 is SGHTA and CDR2 is FQGNSA. The CDR3 loop is CASSWDRAAGYTF. As DNA, the CDR3 is TGTGCCAGCAGTTGGGACAGGGCTGCTGGCTACACCTTC.

The chain employs TRBV14 and TRBJ1-2, with TRBD1 identical over 7 bases. The ends lost 0 bases at V and 8 bases at J; junction bases unmatched: 15. The germline gives CDR1 SGHDN, CDR2 FVKESK. There are 17 residues in the CDR3. This chain's CDR3 is CASSQERVRQGGHGYTF. CDR3 in DNA: TGTGCCAGCAGCCAAGAAAGGGTGCGACAGGGTGGTCACGGCTACACCTTC.

CDR3 residues: CASLPSRGYNEQFF. DNA for the CDR3: TGTGCCAGCCTCCCGTCGCGGGGATACAATGAGCAGTTCTTC. The rearrangement joins TRBV6-5 to TRBJ2-1; TRBD2 might be the D (6 bases). The CDR3 totals 14 residues. V was trimmed by 8 bases and J by 4 bases, leaving 15 bases between them. The germline V gene has CDR1 MNHEY and CDR2 SVGAGI.

This chain connects TRBV18 to TRBJ2-1; TRBD2 aligns across 13 bases. Germline V lookup: CDR1 KGHSH, CDR2 LQKENI. This CDR3 is built from 18 residues. The ends lost 3 bases at V and 0 bases at J; junction bases unmatched: 5. The chain's CDR3 is CASSPTSGGPSSYNEQFF. The CDR3 DNA reads TGTGCCAGCTCACCGACTAGCGGGGGGCCGAGCTCCTACAATGAGCAGTTCTTC.

This chain connects TRBV5-6 to TRBJ2-7; D might be TRBD1 (5 bases). V was cut by 1 base and J by 6 bases, with 14 bases left in between. CDR3 length equals 14 residues. CDR1 and CDR2 (germline): SGHDT, YYEEEE. In DNA, the CDR3 is TGTGCCAGCAGCTTGAACCAGGGTTGGGGCGAGCAGTACTTC. It codes for CASSLNQGWGEQYF. The full variable domain, completed using reference TRBV5-6 and TRBJ2-7, is DAGVTQSPTHLIKTRGQQVTLRCSPKSGHDTVSWYQQALGQGPQFIFQYYEEEERQRGNFPDRFSGHQFPNYSSELNVNALLLGDSALYLCASSLNQGWGEQYFGPGTRLTVT.

V and J are TRBV10-3 and TRBJ1-6; D may be TRBD1 (5 bases). CDR1 and CDR2 from the germline V gene are ENHRY and SYGVKD. CDR3 length: 17 residues. V lost 2 bases to trimming and J lost 6 bases, with 17 bases between them. In nucleotides, the CDR3 is TGTGCCATCAGTGAGAGGTCAGCGACAGAAATTAATTCACCCCTCCACTTT. Protein product: CAISERSATEINSPLHF.

The rearrangement joins TRBV28 to TRBJ1-6; no reliable D call. The length of the CDR3 is 18 residues. The germline V gene has CDR1 MDHEN and CDR2 SYDVKM. V lost 3 bases and J lost 0, with 15 bases in between. As DNA, the CDR3 is TGTGCCAGCAGTTTTGCAGCGGGCCGGAGCTCCTATAATTCACCCCTCCACTTT. Translating it yields CASSFAAGRSSYNSPLHF.

J is TRBJ1-1 and V is TRBV9; D ambiguous. The CDR3 is 15 amino acids. CDR1 is SGDLS, CDR2 YYNGEE, per germline. Trimming took 1 base from V and 1 from J, leaving 11 bases between them. CDR3 protein: CASSVILSENTEAFF. The CDR3 DNA sequence: TGTGCCAGCAGCGTAATTCTGTCGGAGAACACTGAAGCTTTCTTT. The full variable domain, with the rest looked up from reference TRBV9 and TRBJ1-1, is DSGVTQTPKHLITATGQRVTLRCSPRSGDLSVYWYQQSLDQGLQFLIQYYNGEERAKGNILERFSAQQFPDLHSELNLSSLELGDSALYFCASSVILSENTEAFFGQGTRLTVV.